This T cell receptor (beta chain) stems from a study of monozygotic twins with inflammatory bowel disease. Regarding the study as a whole: Twin pairs that were concordant did not differ from discordant pairs in repertoire similarity, possibly from limited power.

No DNA is given; TCRdb re-called the 5' RACE reads and lists each CDR3 protein once. This listing includes a few hundred thousand distinct CDR3 sequences. Comment on this clonotype: What it binds is unknown.

Germline V gives CDR1 LGHNA, CDR2 YSLEER. This CDR3 has 16 amino acids. The blood volume drawn from each donor was around 2.5 ml. This TCR was sampled from a human donor with ulcerative colitis or Crohn's disease, or a healthy co-twin of an affected twin (not recorded which). Sample: blood. The V call is TRBV4-3, the J call TRBJ2-3. This CDR3 is CASSQGVSRDGDTQYF.